The 30 T cell receptor beta chains presented below share a single source sample, sequenced in a study of chemoradiotherapy in HPV16-positive cancers (dated by TCRdb to 2021 to 2024). The method behind the library was the immunoSEQ multiplex PCR assay. What TCRdb holds here is the immuneACCESS table cut down to in-frame rearrangements. Part of the clones is not present; checked against another copy, under half of the missing clones reflect an unresolved V gene, and the others are unexplained. This sample lists fewer than 40,000 clones; over 80% were detected once. The ten largest account for more than 3% of the sample. The sample here was blood, taken from a patient who underwent chemoradiotherapy. The receptors were gathered from a human donor with HPV-associated anogenital cancer.

This chain joins TRBV29-1 and TRBJ1-1, with D maybe TRBD1 (5 bases). Germline CDR1 SQVTM, CDR2 ANQGSEA. The ends were cut back, 4 bases at V and 11 bases at J, with 14 bases in the middle. This CDR3 has 11 amino acids. The CDR3 bases are TGCAGCGTTGGAGGGACGGCGGGGGCTTTCTTT. Its translation is CSVGGTAGAFF.

J is TRBJ2-7 and V is TRBV15; no reliable D call. The CDR3 covers 14 residues. The germline V gene encodes CDR1 LNHNV and CDR2 YYDKDF (reference sequence). Trimming took off 0 bases at V and 5 bases at J, with 11 bases between the two ends. DNA of the CDR3: TGTGCCACCAGCAGAGAGCAGGCAGGCGACGAGCAGTACTTC. Translation: CATSREQAGDEQYF. Full variable domain (outside the CDR3, taken from reference TRBV15 and TRBJ2-7): DAMVIQNPRYQVTQFGKPVTLSCSQTLNHNVMYWYQQKSSQAPKLLFHYYDKDFNNEADTPDNFQSRRPNTSFCFLDIRSPGLGDTAMYLCATSREQAGDEQYFGPGTRLTVT.

This chain connects TRBV28 to TRBJ1-5; D is undetermined. Trimming pared 5 bases from V and 4 bases from J, leaving 12 bases between. Germline values: CDR1 MDHEN, CDR2 SYDVKM. CDR3 size: 14 residues. CDR3 DNA: TGTGCCAGCAGTCAAGATACTATTAATCAGCCCCAGCATTTT. Translated, it gives CASSQDTINQPQHF.

V and J are TRBV19 and TRBJ2-7; tentatively, D is TRBD2 (6 bases). Germline V CDR1 and CDR2: LNHDA, SQIVND (reference sequence). CDR3 size: 14 residues. The chain's CDR3 is CGTTGGAGALEQYF. The DNA for the CDR3 is TGTGGGACAACCGGAGGGGCCGGGGCCCTCGAGCAGTACTTC.

This chain joins TRBV9 and TRBJ2-5, with D hard to call. CDR3 length: 14 residues. The V and J ends lost 0 bases and 1 base respectively, with 7 bases between them. The germline CDR1 and CDR2 sequences are SGDLS and YYNGEE. The CDR3 protein is CASSVGAPQETQYF. The CDR3 nucleotides read TGTGCCAGCAGCGTAGGAGCGCCCCAAGAGACCCAGTACTTC. The full variable domain, its missing parts supplied by reference TRBV9 and TRBJ2-5, is DSGVTQTPKHLITATGQRVTLRCSPRSGDLSVYWYQQSLDQGLQFLIQYYNGEERAKGNILERFSAQQFPDLHSELNLSSLELGDSALYFCASSVGAPQETQYFGPGTRLLVL.

This chain links TRBV5-1 with TRBJ2-5; a weak D match, TRBD2 (7 bases). Per germline, CDR1 SGHRS and CDR2 YFSETQ. The CDR3 spans 15 residues. With 4 bases removed from V and 4 bases from J, the gap between germline ends came to 17 bases. CDR3 protein: CASSGTSGEGETQYF. Written as DNA, the CDR3 is TGCGCCAGCAGCGGTACCTCAGGGGAGGGAGAGACCCAGTACTTC.

The chain employs TRBV29-1 and TRBJ2-1; no definite D call. Germline CDR1 and CDR2: SQVTM and ANQGSEA. V was clipped by 4 bases and J by 9 bases, with 13 bases between them. The CDR3 sequence is 12 residues long. In nucleotides, the CDR3 is TGCAGCGTTGCCCAGTCGGGCCTTGAGCAGTTCTTC. It translates to CSVAQSGLEQFF.

The chain employs TRBV7-2 and TRBJ2-3; 12 positions match TRBD2. CDR1 is SGHTA, CDR2 FQGNSA, per germline. The CDR3 is 17 amino acids. Trimming at V came to 8 bases and at J to 3 bases, leaving 12 bases not matched to a gene. The CDR3 DNA sequence: TGTGCCAGCGCCCGGGGCCGACTAGCGGGGGTGACAGATACGCAGTATTTT. It specifies CASARGRLAGVTDTQYF.

This chain uses TRBV5-6 with TRBJ2-7; D possibly corresponds to TRBD1 (6 bases). V was pared by 4 bases and J by 5 bases, with 13 bases between. The CDR3 consists of 13 residues. Germline-derived CDR1 and CDR2 are SGHDT and YYEEEE. Here the CDR3 DNA reads TGTGCCAGCAGCGAACAGGGCGTGGACGAGCAGTACTTC. Its protein product is CASSEQGVDEQYF.

This clone has just a few counts. The genes are TRBV5-1 and TRBJ1-1; no reliable D call. V was shortened by 1 base and J by 2 bases, with 6 bases between the two germline ends. Germline V gives CDR1 SGHRS, CDR2 YFSETQ. The CDR3 consists of 13 residues. CDR3 bases: TGCGCCAGCAGCTTGCAGCTAAACACTGAAGCTTTCTTT. This sequence encodes CASSLQLNTEAFF.

The chain couples TRBV14 to TRBJ2-7; a possible D gene is TRBD1 (6 bases). This CDR3 comprises 15 residues. Germline V gives CDR1 SGHDN, CDR2 FVKESK. Trimming removed 3 bases at V and 0 bases at J, with 12 bases between. CDR3 DNA: TGTGCCAGCAGCCACACAGGGCTAAGCTCCTACGAGCAGTACTTC. It encodes CASSHTGLSSYEQYF.

The chain recombines TRBV2 with TRBJ2-2; 7 positions match TRBD1. Germline-derived CDR1 and CDR2 are SNHLY and FYNNEI. V was pared by 6 bases and J by 3 bases, with 4 bases of the junction left unmatched. The CDR3 is 14 amino acids. CDR3 region: CASSGQAYTGELFF. In DNA form, the CDR3 reads TGTGCCAGCAGCGGACAGGCCTACACCGGGGAGCTGTTTTTT.

V and J are TRBV14 and TRBJ1-2, with unresolved D. CDR3 length: 12 amino acids. The ends were cut back, 1 base at V and 8 bases at J, with 8 bases in the middle. CDR1 is SGHDN and CDR2 is FVKESK in the germline V gene. The CDR3 protein is CASSQVLGGYTF. As DNA, the CDR3 is TGTGCCAGCAGCCAAGTACTTGGGGGCTACACCTTC.

The chain combines TRBV7-8 with TRBJ2-7, with 13 bases matching TRBD2. J gave up 5 bases and V 7 bases, and 5 bases lay outside the gene matches. CDR3 length: 14 residues. Germline CDR1 and CDR2: SGHVS and FQNEAQ. CDR3 in DNA: TGTGCCAGCATCCCGGGACTAGCGGGGAACGAGCAGTACTTC. Its translation: CASIPGLAGNEQYF.

The CDR3 coding sequence is TGTGCCAGCAGCGTAGTTCGATCCTACGAGCAGTACTTC. Amino acid sequence: CASSVVRSYEQYF. This sequence joins TRBV9 and TRBJ2-7, with D unclear. Germline values: CDR1 SGDLS, CDR2 YYNGEE. The CDR3 sequence is 13 residues long. With 0 bases removed from V and 1 base from J, the gap between germline ends came to 5 bases.

The chain links TRBV30 to TRBJ1-5; possibly TRBD1 for D (6 bases). V was cut by 0 bases and J by 2 bases, with 14 bases left in between. The CDR3 contains 16 residues. CDR1 is GTSNPN, CDR2 SVGIG, per germline (reference sequence). The DNA of the CDR3 is TGTGCCTGGAGTGTAGGAGGGGGAGGAGGCAATCAGCCCCAGCATTTT. The encoded protein is CAWSVGGGGGNQPQHF.

V and J are TRBV9 and TRBJ2-5, with 7 nucleotides matching TRBD2. The CDR3 covers 15 residues. V lost 2 bases and J lost 7; bases outside the gene matches: 11. The germline V gene has CDR1 SGDLS and CDR2 YYNGEE. The CDR3 spells CASSVGGDPGATQYF. CDR3 nucleotide sequence: TGTGCCAGCAGCGTTGGGGGGGACCCAGGAGCGACCCAGTACTTC.

This clone was detected once. The CDR3 DNA reads TGTGCCAGCAGCTTCCGGGACAGGGGGCATGCTTTCTTT. It is translated as CASSFRDRGHAFF. This chain links TRBV7-9 with TRBJ1-1; 12 bases agree with TRBD1. The length of the CDR3 is 13 residues. CDR1 is SEHNR and CDR2 is FQNEAQ in the germline V gene (reference sequence). J lost 11 bases, V lost 3 bases, and 4 bases had no gene match.

CDR3 sequence (DNA): TGTGCCAGCAGTTCCCACTCAACCGGCTACAATGAGCAGTTCTTC. Its translation is CASSSHSTGYNEQFF. V is TRBV6-6 and J is TRBJ2-1; D uncertain. The CDR3 extends over 15 amino acids. Germline V gene lookup returns CDR1 MNHNY and CDR2 SVGAGI (reference sequence). V lost 4 bases and J 3 bases, leaving 13 bases between the germline ends.

J is TRBJ2-2 and V is TRBV5-6; D possibly corresponds to TRBD1 (5 bases). In germline, CDR1 is SGHDT, CDR2 YYEEEE. The CDR3 contains 16 residues. V was shortened by 6 bases and J by 2 bases, with 17 bases between the two germline ends. The CDR3 bases are TGTGCCAGCACCGAGCTGGGCAGGGTTAACACCGGGGAGCTGTTTTTT. Translating gives CASTELGRVNTGELFF.

V is TRBV7-2 and J is TRBJ1-4; TRBD1 might be the D (6 bases). This CDR3 is 16 amino acids long. V gave up 4 bases and J gave up 0 bases, with 12 bases separating them. The germline gives CDR1 SGHTA, CDR2 FQGNSA. The CDR3 region is CASSSTRQATNEKLFF. Here the CDR3 DNA reads TGTGCCAGCAGCTCGACGAGACAGGCAACTAATGAAAAACTGTTTTTT.

The sample holds a few counts of this clone. The V gene is TRBV5-6, the J gene TRBJ2-7; 7 bases agree with TRBD2. Trimming took 4 bases from V and 1 from J; bases not matched to a gene: 8. CDR3 length equals 15 residues. Germline values: CDR1 SGHDT, CDR2 YYEEEE. The CDR3 DNA sequence: TGTGCCAGCAGCGGGGTGGGGACTAAGTCCTACGAGCAGTACTTC. This codes for CASSGVGTKSYEQYF.

V gene TRBV4-1 combines with J gene TRBJ1-2; D gene unclear. The CDR3 length is 16 residues. Looked up from germline, CDR1 is MGHRA and CDR2 is YSYEKL. V lost 0 bases to trimming and J lost 1 base, with 12 bases between them. The CDR3: CASSQEIQNFNYGYTF. The CDR3 DNA follows: TGCGCCAGCAGCCAAGAAATACAGAACTTTAACTATGGCTACACCTTC.

This clone was seen once. The chain has TRBV18 and TRBJ2-7; 8 bases fit TRBD1. The V gene end was trimmed by 2 bases and the J gene end by 2 bases; junction bases not matched to a gene: 5. Germline CDR1 is KGHSH and CDR2 is LQKENI. The CDR3 runs 15 residues. CDR3 in amino acids: CASSPRTGSPYEQYF. CDR3 DNA sequence: TGTGCCAGCTCACCAAGGACAGGGAGCCCCTACGAGCAGTACTTC.

The chain employs TRBV6-5 and TRBJ1-5; D may be TRBD1 (6 bases). Germline CDR1 MNHEY, CDR2 SVGAGI. The CDR3 is 13 residues long. Trimming stripped 2 bases from V and 5 bases from J, with 7 bases between. For the CDR3, the DNA is TGTGCCAGCAGTTACCACAGGGATCAGCCCCAGCATTTT. It specifies CASSYHRDQPQHF.

The chain uses TRBV11-3 and TRBJ1-1; D uncertain. This CDR3 has 15 residues. V dropped 1 base and J dropped 3 bases, with 12 bases sitting between them. CDR1 SGHNT and CDR2 YENEEA come from the germline V gene. This CDR3 reads CASSLGPALDTEAFF. The CDR3 nucleotides read TGTGCCAGCAGCTTAGGACCAGCGTTGGACACTGAAGCTTTCTTT.

The chain combines TRBV6-6 with TRBJ2-7; D is unresolved. Trimming stripped 5 bases from V and 7 bases from J, with 18 bases between. CDR1 and CDR2 (germline): MNHNY, SVGAGI (reference sequence). The CDR3 has 14 amino acids. CDR3 in amino acids: CASSDPGSLGEQYF. Here the CDR3 DNA reads TGTGCCAGCAGTGACCCCGGGTCCTTGGGAGAGCAGTACTTC.

The chain joins TRBV19 to TRBJ1-5, with D unresolved. Germline values: CDR1 LNHDA, CDR2 SQIVND (reference sequence). The CDR3 covers 15 residues. Trimming removed 6 bases from V and 1 base from J, with 13 bases in between. CDR3 region: CASRGSYGSNQPQHF. DNA of the CDR3: TGTGCCAGTAGAGGGAGTTACGGAAGCAATCAGCCCCAGCATTTT.

V and J are TRBV7-3 and TRBJ2-1; 10 bases align to TRBD2. With V trimmed by 4 bases and J by 3 bases, 6 bases remained unmatched. The CDR3 totals 16 residues. Germline CDR1 is SGHTA and CDR2 is FQGTGA. CDR3: CASSSWTSGLYNEQFF. The CDR3 DNA follows: TGTGCCAGCAGCTCCTGGACTAGCGGCCTCTACAATGAGCAGTTCTTC.

The chain has TRBV5-6 and TRBJ2-7, with D perhaps TRBD2 (6 bases). The germline CDR1 and CDR2 sequences are SGHDT and YYEEEE. V lost 0 bases to trimming and J lost 3 bases, with 10 bases between them. This CDR3 is built from 14 residues. This chain's CDR3 is CASSLEAGFYEQYF. The CDR3 region has the DNA TGTGCCAGCAGCTTGGAAGCGGGTTTCTACGAGCAGTACTTC.